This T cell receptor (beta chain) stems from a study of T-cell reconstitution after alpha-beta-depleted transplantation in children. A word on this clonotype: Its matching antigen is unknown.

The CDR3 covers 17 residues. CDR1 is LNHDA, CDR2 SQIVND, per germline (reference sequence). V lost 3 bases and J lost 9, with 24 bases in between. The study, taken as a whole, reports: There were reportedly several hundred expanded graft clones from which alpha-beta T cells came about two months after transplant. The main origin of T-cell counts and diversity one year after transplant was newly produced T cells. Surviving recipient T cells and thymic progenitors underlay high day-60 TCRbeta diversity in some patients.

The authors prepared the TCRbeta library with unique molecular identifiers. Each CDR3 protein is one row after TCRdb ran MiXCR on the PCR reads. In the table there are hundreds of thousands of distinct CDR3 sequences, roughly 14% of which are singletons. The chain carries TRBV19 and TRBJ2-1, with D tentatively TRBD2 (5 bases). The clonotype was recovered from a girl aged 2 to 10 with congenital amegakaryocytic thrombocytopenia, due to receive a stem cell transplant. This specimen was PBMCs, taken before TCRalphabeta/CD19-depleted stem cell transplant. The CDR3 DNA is TGTGCCAGTAGTATGGTATCACGGAACCCGACTATGGCTGAGCAGTTCTTC. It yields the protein CASSMVSRNPTMAEQFF.